These 26 T cell receptor beta chains were all obtained from the same sample, sequenced in a study of beta chain features in type 1 diabetes. Study-wide results and limits: Among all four CD4+ subsets, Type 1 diabetes patients had TCRB CDR3s that were moderately but significantly shorter.

Expressed TCRB transcripts were sequenced after all isolated RNA was converted to cDNA. The data were produced by immunoSEQ multiplex PCR, yet TCRdb's version contains in-frame clones alone and is incomplete. In the table there are hundreds of thousands of clones, 11% to 15% of which are singletons. For these receptors, no antigen is known. Sequencing was performed on naive CD4+ T cells from blood. The receptors stem from a young man with type 1 diabetes.

This chain uses TRBV5-4 with TRBJ2-5, with TRBD2 identical over 10 bases. The germline gives CDR1 SGHNT, CDR2 YYREEE (reference sequence). The CDR3 sequence is 16 residues long. V dropped 1 base and J dropped 5; count of bases not matched to a gene: 8. CDR3 region: CASSLRSLAGDETQYF. CDR3 sequence (DNA): TGTGCCAGCAGCTTGAGATCGCTAGCGGGAGACGAGACCCAGTACTTC.

This chain links TRBV11-3 with TRBJ2-1, with TRBD2 matching 9 bases. The CDR3 has 17 residues. The germline V gene encodes CDR1 SGHNT and CDR2 YENEEA. V lost 5 bases to trimming and J lost 0 bases; unmatched junction nucleotides: 8. CDR3 DNA: TGTGCCAGCAGCCAGGATGGTAGCGGGAGCTCCTACAATGAGCAGTTCTTC. This sequence encodes CASSQDGSGSSYNEQFF.

This chain connects TRBV9 to TRBJ2-7; 7 nucleotides agree with TRBD1. Germline V gives CDR1 SGDLS, CDR2 YYNGEE. The trim removed 5 bases at V and 4 bases at J, leaving 9 bases unmatched. The CDR3 has 14 residues. Here the CDR3 DNA reads TGTGCCAGCAGTCCCCAACAGGGGCGGTACGAGCAGTACTTC. Residues: CASSPQQGRYEQYF.

The V and J genes are TRBV29-1 and TRBJ2-2; TRBD2 agrees at 10 bases. The CDR3 covers 16 residues. From germline, CDR1 is SQVTM and CDR2 ANQGSEA. Losses at the gene ends were 4 bases for V and 3 bases for J; bases not matched to a gene: 8. CDR3: CSVGVAGGRDTGELFF. Here the CDR3 DNA reads TGCAGCGTTGGAGTAGCGGGGGGCCGGGACACCGGGGAGCTGTTTTTT.

The chain joins TRBV6-5 to TRBJ2-1, with 7 positions matching TRBD1. CDR3 length equals 14 residues. Losses at the gene ends were 5 bases for V and 6 bases for J; bases not matched to a gene: 7. Germline V CDR1 and CDR2: MNHEY, SVGAGI. The CDR3 protein is CASSLPGQLNEQFF. Written as DNA, the CDR3 is TGTGCCAGCAGTCTACCGGGACAGCTCAATGAGCAGTTCTTC.

This clone has more than one count but fewer than ten. The J gene is TRBJ2-7, the V gene TRBV29-1, with 8 positions matching TRBD1. V trimming: 2 bases; J trimming: 1 base; junction bases outside the gene matches: 7. The CDR3 runs 15 residues. CDR1 is SQVTM and CDR2 is ANQGSEA in the germline V gene. The CDR3 spells CSVEIPGQGSYEQYF. The CDR3 nucleotides are TGCAGCGTTGAAATCCCCGGACAGGGATCCTACGAGCAGTACTTC.

V gene TRBV28 combines with J gene TRBJ2-1, with D hard to call. The CDR3 sequence is 15 residues long. V shed 3 bases and J shed 0 bases, with 9 bases lying between them. Germline CDR1 is MDHEN and CDR2 is SYDVKM. The CDR3 DNA follows: TGTGCCAGCAGTTTGAGAGGCAGCTCCTACAATGAGCAGTTCTTC. It is translated as CASSLRGSSYNEQFF.

There are a few counts of this clone. The J gene is TRBJ2-1, the V gene TRBV5-1; no reliable D call. The germline gives CDR1 SGHRS, CDR2 YFSETQ. The CDR3 is 13 amino acids. V lost 0 bases and J lost 6, with 7 bases in between. CDR3 loop: CASSLGVINEQFF. DNA for the CDR3: TGCGCCAGCAGCTTGGGGGTTATCAATGAGCAGTTCTTC.

V gene TRBV7-2 combines with J gene TRBJ1-6; D unclear. The V end lost 3 bases, the J end lost 7 bases, and 7 bases lay between the germline ends. Germline CDR1 reads SGHTA; CDR2 reads FQGNSA. The CDR3 is made up of 13 amino acids. The CDR3 loop reads CASSLTRNSPLHF. The CDR3 DNA sequence: TGTGCCAGCAGCTTGACGAGAAATTCACCCCTCCACTTT.

The sample holds a few counts of this clone. The rearrangement joins TRBV2 to TRBJ1-6, with 9 positions matching TRBD1. The length of the CDR3 is 14 residues. Looked up from germline, CDR1 is SNHLY and CDR2 is FYNNEI. V lost 7 bases, J lost 5 bases, and 3 bases stayed unmatched. The CDR3 bases are TGTGCCAGCATGCGGACAGGGGATAATTCACCCCTCCACTTT. It is translated as CASMRTGDNSPLHF.

This clone has a handful of counts. The gene calls are TRBV5-4 and TRBJ2-3; no definite D call. Germline V gene lookup returns CDR1 SGHNT and CDR2 YYREEE (reference sequence). This CDR3 is built from 13 residues. The V end was cut by 2 bases, the J end by 2 bases, with 6 bases between. This chain's CDR3 is CASSLASTDTQYF. CDR3 coding DNA: TGTGCCAGCAGCTTAGCCTCCACAGATACGCAGTATTTT.

The chain recombines TRBV2 with TRBJ1-4, with TRBD1 identical over 7 bases. Losses at the gene ends were 5 bases for V and 7 bases for J; bases not matched to a gene: 4. In germline, CDR1 is SNHLY, CDR2 FYNNEI. The CDR3 contains 13 residues. The CDR3 loop is CASSSTGAEKLFF. CDR3 in DNA: TGTGCCAGCAGTAGCACAGGGGCTGAAAAACTGTTTTTT.

The chain joins TRBV30 to TRBJ2-7, with 9 bases that match TRBD2. Unmatched junction bases numbered 10, after V lost 4 bases and J lost 3 bases. The CDR3 is 15 amino acids. Germline values: CDR1 GTSNPN, CDR2 SVGIG (reference sequence). DNA of the CDR3: TGTGCCTGGAATAGCGGGAGCAGCCTCTACTACGAGCAGTACTTC. Translated: CAWNSGSSLYYEQYF. The full variable domain, completed using reference TRBV30 and TRBJ2-7, is SQTIHQWPATLVQPVGSPLSLECTVEGTSNPNLYWYRQAAGRGLQLLFYSVGIGQISSEVPQNLSASRPQDRQFILSSKKLLLSDSGFYLCAWNSGSSLYYEQYFGPGTRLTVT.

This clone came up a few times. This sequence joins TRBV28 and TRBJ2-3, with 12 bases identical to TRBD2. The germline gives CDR1 MDHEN, CDR2 SYDVKM. Losses at the gene ends were 7 bases for V and 4 bases for J; bases not matched to a gene: 9. This CDR3 has 16 amino acids. CDR3 bases: TGTGCCAGCACTAGCGGGGGGGCCTTTGACGCAGATACGCAGTATTTT. Its protein product is CASTSGGAFDADTQYF.

The chain couples TRBV27 to TRBJ2-6, with 9 bases matching TRBD1. CDR1 and CDR2 (germline): MNHEY, SMNVEV (reference sequence). The CDR3 runs to 17 residues. V shed 5 bases and J 2 bases; nucleotides not matched to a gene: 7. The CDR3 DNA reads as TGTGCCAGCAGTCTGGGACAGGGTTTGCCTGGGGCCAACGTCCTGACTTTC. It specifies CASSLGQGLPGANVLTF.

The chain uses TRBV29-1 and TRBJ1-1; no reliable D call. V lost 6 bases and J lost 4, with 9 bases in between. There are 11 residues in the CDR3. CDR1 and CDR2 from the germline V gene are SQVTM and ANQGSEA. DNA of the CDR3: TGCAGCGTGGCCGACACCACTGAAGCTTTCTTT. This codes for CSVADTTEAFF.

This clone was detected only a few times. V is TRBV18 and J is TRBJ1-1, with no clear D. Trimming removed 3 bases from V and 4 bases from J, with 18 bases in between. The CDR3 extends over 16 amino acids. The germline V gene has CDR1 KGHSH and CDR2 LQKENI. The CDR3 sequence is CASSPQAKPRGTEAFF. The DNA of the CDR3 is TGTGCCAGCTCACCGCAGGCCAAACCTCGGGGCACTGAAGCTTTCTTT.

This clone showed up just a few times. The V call is TRBV19, the J call TRBJ1-2, with D perhaps matching TRBD1 (5 bases). Trimming removed 5 bases at V and 4 bases at J, with 11 bases between. The CDR3 covers 13 residues. The germline gives CDR1 LNHDA, CDR2 SQIVND (reference sequence). CDR3 region: CASSGAVTYGYTF. In nucleotides, the CDR3 is TGTGCCAGTAGTGGGGCCGTCACCTATGGCTACACCTTC.

Only a few counts were recorded for this clone. The chain is built from TRBV4-3 and TRBJ2-6; 7 positions match TRBD1. The CDR3 spans 13 residues. With 1 base clipped from V and 12 bases from J, the junction kept 3 bases outside the gene matches. CDR1 is LGHNA and CDR2 is YSLEER in the germline V gene. The CDR3 protein is CASSQATGAVLTF. The CDR3 DNA is TGCGCCAGCAGCCAAGCCACAGGGGCCGTCCTGACTTTC.

This clone has only a few counts. The chain uses TRBV19 and TRBJ1-1; D unresolved. The germline V gene has CDR1 LNHDA and CDR2 SQIVND (reference sequence). The CDR3 is 13 amino acids. The V end was cut by 6 bases, the J end by 11 bases, with 19 bases between. The CDR3 sequence is CASRPNLQGTAFF. The CDR3 region has the DNA TGTGCCAGTAGACCCAACCTTCAAGGAACTGCTTTCTTT.

This clone was recorded a few times. The sample has other DNA sequences that encode this CDR3 too. The chain is built from TRBV9 and TRBJ1-2; TRBD1 agrees at 7 bases. Germline CDR1 SGDLS, CDR2 YYNGEE. CDR3 length: 13 residues. V lost 1 base to trimming and J lost 5 bases; unmatched junction nucleotides: 2. CDR3 sequence reads: CASSVQGDYGYTF. CDR3 sequence (DNA): TGTGCCAGCAGCGTACAGGGGGATTATGGCTACACCTTC. The full variable domain, in which reference TRBV9 and TRBJ1-2 provide the parts outside the CDR3, is DSGVTQTPKHLITATGQRVTLRCSPRSGDLSVYWYQQSLDQGLQFLIQYYNGEERAKGNILERFSAQQFPDLHSELNLSSLELGDSALYFCASSVQGDYGYTFGSGTRLTVV.

V usage is TRBV7-9 and J usage is TRBJ2-2; 11 positions agree with TRBD2. The germline CDR1 and CDR2 sequences are SEHNR and FQNEAQ (reference sequence). The CDR3 is 19 residues long. The V segment lost 3 bases and the J segment 4 bases; nucleotides outside the gene matches: 13. CDR3 sequence: CASSFGLAGPSGGTGELFF. CDR3 bases: TGTGCCAGCAGCTTTGGACTAGCGGGCCCGAGCGGAGGCACCGGGGAGCTGTTTTTT.

The rearrangement uses TRBV5-6 and TRBJ2-5, with 8 bases aligning to TRBD1. CDR1 and CDR2 from the germline V gene are SGHDT and YYEEEE. The CDR3 contains 19 residues. Trimming cost V 0 bases and J 5 bases; bases outside gene matches: 18. The CDR3 sequence: CASSLAGDRFYSIKETQYF. The CDR3 DNA is TGTGCCAGCAGCTTGGCCGGGGACAGGTTTTATTCTATTAAGGAGACCCAGTACTTC.

J is TRBJ2-2 and V is TRBV15; 9 bases are shared with TRBD1. CDR1 and CDR2 (germline): LNHNV, YYDKDF (reference sequence). This CDR3 is 15 amino acids long. V was clipped by 7 bases and J by 1 base; unmatched bases: 4. The CDR3 coding sequence is TGTGCCACCACCAAGGGACAGGGGAACACCGGGGAGCTGTTTTTT. The encoded protein is CATTKGQGNTGELFF.

The chain uses TRBV9 and TRBJ2-5; 14 bases fit TRBD2. The CDR3 sequence is 18 residues long. V lost 0 bases to trimming and J lost 5 bases; unmatched junction nucleotides: 9. Germline V gives CDR1 SGDLS, CDR2 YYNGEE. The CDR3 DNA reads TGTGCCAGCAGCGTAGGCGGGACTAGCGGGAGATACTGGGAGACCCAGTACTTC. This translates into CASSVGGTSGRYWETQYF.

The chain combines TRBV5-1 with TRBJ2-7, with 11 bases aligning to TRBD2. CDR1 and CDR2 (germline): SGHRS, YFSETQ. This CDR3 is 15 amino acids long. V trimming: 1 base; J trimming: 3 bases; junction bases outside the gene matches: 3. The CDR3 nucleotides read TGCGCCAGCAGCTTGACCGGGACTAGCGGCTACGAGCAGTACTTC. Translation: CASSLTGTSGYEQYF.